This TCR beta chain appears in the sequencing data of a study of T cell responses to AZD1222 COVID-19 vaccine. Libraries were prepared by immunoSEQ multiplex PCR; TCRdb keeps only in-frame clonotypes and omits some of them. The data contain some 120,000 clones, roughly 89% of them seen just once; the ten biggest clones take up over 5%. CDR1 is SGDLS, CDR2 YYNGEE, per germline. The CDR3 loop spans 14 amino acids. Trimming removed 0 bases from V and 7 bases from J, with 10 bases in between. The sequence was obtained from an adult in good health. The sequencing used peripheral blood, collected on day 0 of AZD1222 vaccination. The V call is TRBV9, the J call TRBJ2-2; weak D call: TRBD1 (5 bases). Here the CDR3 DNA reads TGTGCCAGCAGCGTAGATGGGGCCGTCGGGGAGCTGTTTTTT. Amino acids: CASSVDGAVGELFF.